What follows are 20 T cell receptor beta chains derived from one specimen sequenced in a study of beta chain features in type 1 diabetes (dated by TCRdb to the late 2010s). Libraries came from the immunoSEQ multiplex PCR assay. All of the isolated RNA was reverse transcribed with the High Capacity cDNA Reverse Transcription Kit, so expressed TCRB transcripts were sequenced. TCRdb obtained this table from immuneACCESS and retained in-frame rearrangements with V and J assigned. These tables miss some clones; where compared with another copy, unresolved V genes account for less than half of the shortfall, and the remainder is unexplained. This sample gives about 360,000 clones in total; 10% to 15% of them show up just once. Of the sample, less than 0.02% falls within the top ten clones. Sequenced input: naive CD4+ T cells from blood. The intended sense of this specimen's cell subset or site label: true naive CD4+ T cells. All receptors come from a man younger than 35 in good health.

The CDR3 sequence is CAWSTGQGAAFF. The CDR3 DNA is TGTGCCTGGAGTACCGGACAGGGTGCAGCTTTCTTT. The V call is TRBV30, the J call TRBJ1-1; TRBD1 matches at 8 bases. The germline gives CDR1 GTSNPN, CDR2 SVGIG (reference sequence). This CDR3 is 12 amino acids long. V shed 2 bases, J shed 10 bases, and the junction held 6 bases outside the gene matches.

This chain uses TRBV18 with TRBJ2-2; 8 bases line up with TRBD2. CDR3 length equals 17 residues. V dropped 2 bases and J dropped 1; count of bases not matched to a gene: 6. CDR1 is KGHSH and CDR2 is LQKENI in the germline V gene. The CDR3 bases are TGTGCCAGCTCACCAACGTTAGCGGGACTGAACACCGGGGAGCTGTTTTTT. This gives the protein CASSPTLAGLNTGELFF.

This clone has a handful of counts. The chain combines TRBV9 with TRBJ1-1; D is perhaps TRBD1 (5 bases). The CDR3 has 13 amino acids. V was clipped by 5 bases and J by 3 bases, with 11 bases between them. CDR1 is SGDLS and CDR2 is YYNGEE in the germline V gene. CDR3 nucleotides: TGTGCCAGCAGTCGACAGATTTACACTGAAGCTTTCTTT. Translation: CASSRQIYTEAFF. Supplemented by reference TRBV9 and TRBJ1-1, the full variable domain reads DSGVTQTPKHLITATGQRVTLRCSPRSGDLSVYWYQQSLDQGLQFLIQYYNGEERAKGNILERFSAQQFPDLHSELNLSSLELGDSALYFCASSRQIYTEAFFGQGTRLTVV.

This clone has more than one count but fewer than ten. The chain recombines TRBV14 with TRBJ1-1; 7 bases line up with TRBD1. CDR1 is SGHDN, CDR2 FVKESK, per germline. The CDR3 consists of 15 residues. With V trimmed by 0 bases and J by 3 bases, 4 bases remained unmatched. The DNA for the CDR3 is TGTGCCAGCAGCCAAGACCCCAGGGGGGACACTGAAGCTTTCTTT. It yields the protein CASSQDPRGDTEAFF.

The V call is TRBV25-1, the J call TRBJ1-5, with 7 bases fitting TRBD1. This CDR3 has 15 residues. Germline V gene sequence: CDR1 MGHDK, CDR2 SYGVNS. V gave up 4 bases and J gave up 7 bases; unmatched junction bases: 10. The CDR3 loop reads CASSVHRGWNQPQHF. CDR3 sequence (DNA): TGTGCCAGCAGTGTACACAGGGGTTGGAACCAGCCCCAGCATTTT.

In its sample, this clone was seen a few times. CDR3 bases: TGTGCCAGCAGCTTAGACGGGACAGGGTGGGCCAAAAACATTCAGTACTTC. Translation: CASSLDGTGWAKNIQYF. The gene calls are TRBV7-9 and TRBJ2-4; 9 bases agree with TRBD1. J lost 1 base, V lost 1 base, and 5 bases had no gene match. The CDR3 spans 17 residues. Germline values: CDR1 SEHNR, CDR2 FQNEAQ (reference sequence).

In its sample, this clone was seen a few times. V gene TRBV10-3 combines with J gene TRBJ2-5, with 9 bases aligning to TRBD1. This CDR3 contains 13 residues. V was pared by 2 bases and J by 5 bases, with 0 bases of the junction left unmatched. Germline lookup yields CDR1 ENHRY and CDR2 SYGVKD. The chain's CDR3 is CAISEGTGETQYF. CDR3 in DNA: TGTGCCATCAGTGAGGGGACAGGGGAGACCCAGTACTTC.

V usage is TRBV4-1 and J usage is TRBJ2-7, with no clear D. The CDR3 consists of 16 residues. Trimming shortened V by 5 bases and J by 2 bases, and 19 bases separated the two germline ends. CDR1 and CDR2 (germline): MGHRA, YSYEKL. The CDR3 sequence: CASSSDLDLRTYEQYF. The CDR3, as DNA: TGCGCCAGCAGCTCGGATCTAGACTTAAGAACCTACGAGCAGTACTTC.

Of note for this clone: The same CDR3 can be traced to other DNA sequences in this sample. The chain has TRBV7-2 and TRBJ1-2, with 9 bases lining up with TRBD1. Trimming removed 5 bases from V and 2 bases from J; junction bases left unmatched: 3. This CDR3 has 14 residues. Germline CDR1 and CDR2: SGHTA and FQGNSA. The CDR3 DNA is TGTGCCAGCAGCCCGGGACAGGGCAACTATGGCTACACCTTC. Its translation is CASSPGQGNYGYTF. Based on the CDR3 plus reference TRBV7-2 and TRBJ1-2, the full variable domain is GAGVSQSPSNKVTEKGKDVELRCDPISGHTALYWYRQSLGQGLEFLIYFQGNSAPDKSGLPSDRFSAERTGGSVSTLTIQRTQQEDSAVYLCASSPGQGNYGYTFGSGTRLTVV.

Only a few counts were recorded for this clone. V is TRBV19 and J is TRBJ2-1; 8 bases agree with TRBD1. V shed 5 bases and J 6 bases; nucleotides not matched to a gene: 9. The CDR3 sequence is 15 residues long. Germline values: CDR1 LNHDA, CDR2 SQIVND (reference sequence). CDR3 in amino acids: CASSSTDRVFNEQFF. The CDR3 coding sequence is TGTGCCAGTAGTTCAACGGACAGGGTCTTCAATGAGCAGTTCTTC. The whole variable domain, filled in from reference TRBV19 and TRBJ2-1, reads DGGITQSPKYLFRKEGQNVTLSCEQNLNHDAMYWYRQDPGQGLRLIYYSQIVNDFQKGDIAEGYSVSREKKESFPLTVTSAQKNPTAFYLCASSSTDRVFNEQFFGPGTRLTVL.

This clone was detected a few times. CDR3 coding DNA: TGTGCCTGGAGCCCAGGGGGCCTGGATACGCAGTATTTT. Its protein product is CAWSPGGLDTQYF. The V gene is TRBV30, the J gene TRBJ2-3, with 8 nucleotides matching TRBD1. CDR1 and CDR2 from the germline V gene are GTSNPN and SVGIG (reference sequence). J lost 6 bases, V lost 3 bases, and 5 bases had no gene match. The CDR3 covers 13 residues.

J is TRBJ1-5 and V is TRBV28; D is perhaps TRBD1 (6 bases). The V end was cut by 7 bases, the J end by 5 bases, with 15 bases between. Germline V gene data show CDR1 as MDHEN and CDR2 as SYDVKM. The CDR3 runs 14 residues. The CDR3 DNA sequence: TGTGCCAGCATCCAACACGGACAGTATCAGCCCCAGCATTTT. Its protein product is CASIQHGQYQPQHF.

Only a few counts were recorded for this clone. Other DNA sequences from this sample encode an identical CDR3 as well. J is TRBJ1-1 and V is TRBV5-1; D remains ambiguous. Looked up from germline, CDR1 is SGHRS and CDR2 is YFSETQ. The CDR3 runs to 14 residues. V shed 0 bases and J shed 2 bases, with 8 bases lying between them. Here the CDR3 reads CASSLGPGNTEAFF. The CDR3 DNA reads TGCGCCAGCAGCTTGGGTCCGGGTAACACTGAAGCTTTCTTT. Together with reference TRBV5-1 and TRBJ1-1, the CDR3 gives the full variable domain: KAGVTQTPRYLIKTRGQQVTLSCSPISGHRSVSWYQQTPGQGLQFLFEYFSETQRNKGNFPGRFSGRQFSNSRSEMNVSTLELGDSALYLCASSLGPGNTEAFFGQGTRLTVV.

This clone occurred a few times. The V call is TRBV7-2, the J call TRBJ2-3; possible D gene TRBD2, 6 bases. There are 14 residues in the CDR3. Trimming left V 5 bases short and J 5 bases short, with 14 bases between. The germline V gene has CDR1 SGHTA and CDR2 FQGNSA. CDR3 region: CASSPLTRRDTQYF. The CDR3 DNA follows: TGTGCCAGCAGCCCGTTGACTAGGCGAGATACGCAGTATTTT.

The genes are TRBV6-5 and TRBJ2-5; a possible D gene is TRBD1 (6 bases). Trimming stripped 0 bases from V and 2 bases from J, with 13 bases between. The CDR3 extends over 16 amino acids. Germline V gives CDR1 MNHEY, CDR2 SVGAGI. CDR3 nucleotides: TGTGCCAGCAGTTACTCCGCCGGACAGCCGCAAGAGACCCAGTACTTC. It translates to CASSYSAGQPQETQYF.

This clone was detected a few times. The rearrangement links TRBV6-6 to TRBJ2-7; a weak D match, TRBD2 (6 bases). The CDR3 is made up of 13 amino acids. Germline CDR1 MNHNY, CDR2 SVGAGI (reference sequence). The ends were cut back, 7 bases at V and 2 bases at J, with 12 bases in the middle. The DNA of the CDR3 is TGTGCCAGCACCTTCGCGGGGACCTACGAGCAGTACTTC. Protein: CASTFAGTYEQYF.

In its sample, this clone was seen a few times. The chain carries TRBV19 and TRBJ2-1; perhaps TRBD2 as D (6 bases). Germline values: CDR1 LNHDA, CDR2 SQIVND (reference sequence). The length of the CDR3 is 16 residues. V lost 4 bases to trimming and J lost 8 bases, with 21 bases between them. The CDR3 sequence: CASSTGGAGTGDEQFF. The CDR3 DNA reads TGTGCCAGTAGTACCGGGGGTGCGGGAACTGGCGATGAGCAGTTCTTC.

This clone was picked up many times. The V gene is TRBV30, the J gene TRBJ2-1, with 9 bases lining up with TRBD1. With V trimmed by 0 bases and J by 9 bases, 3 bases remained unmatched. Germline CDR1 GTSNPN, CDR2 SVGIG (reference sequence). The CDR3 length is 13 residues. This CDR3 is CAWSVQGAPEQFF. The CDR3 DNA follows: TGTGCCTGGAGTGTACAGGGGGCCCCTGAGCAGTTCTTC.

This chain links TRBV11-3 with TRBJ2-1; 7 bases are shared with TRBD1. CDR3 length: 13 residues. The trim removed 5 bases at V and 13 bases at J, leaving 11 bases unmatched. Germline loops: CDR1 SGHNT, CDR2 YENEEA. CDR3 sequence (DNA): TGTGCCAGCAGCATCACCCGTACAGGGGAACAGTTCTTC. It specifies CASSITRTGEQFF.

This chain links TRBV7-8 with TRBJ2-1; D unclear. Germline CDR1 reads SGHVS; CDR2 reads FQNEAQ. V lost 5 bases to trimming and J lost 3 bases, with 8 bases between them. This CDR3 contains 13 residues. This chain's CDR3 is CASSPPRYNEQFF. The CDR3 DNA sequence: TGTGCCAGCAGCCCCCCCCGCTACAATGAGCAGTTCTTC.